This T cell receptor (beta chain) was profiled in a study of T-cell memory formation after mild COVID-19 (dated by TCRdb to the early 2020s). Notes on the research overall: Most TCR sequence clusters were specific to one of the two donors. In a couple of donors, T-cell clones that expanded and contracted after mild COVID-19 were tracked by sequencing TCRalpha and TCRbeta repertoires over time. Two young, previously healthy adult volunteers, one female and one male, were included in the cohort. The paper's findings and limits, for the study overall: Some responding clones were detected in pre-infection memory, suggesting pre-existing cross-reactive memory T cells joined the SARS-CoV-2 response. Balanced CD4/CD8 phenotypes were observed for clones contracting from day 15 to 85, whereas a bias towards CD4+ was observed for a second wave of clones expanding from day 15 to 37. Contracting CD4+ clones were found mainly in CM and EM memory subsets, while CD8+ clones were enriched in EMRA. SARS-CoV-2 specificity of the second-wave clones peaking on day 37 was not confirmed. Only two mild cases were covered by the study, and larger cohorts that include severe cases with pre-infection samples were considered necessary.

Reads for this sample came from an Illumina NovaSeq 6000. cDNA libraries for TCRalpha and TCRbeta were prepared by 5'RACE using constant-segment primers, with sample barcodes and unique molecular identifiers added. Trizol reagent was used to extract RNA from every sample. Libraries were amplified in two PCR steps, with a second sample barcode and Illumina TruSeq adapters added in the second step. Sequencing of the libraries was done on an Illumina NovaSeq, producing 2 x 150 bp paired-end reads. The authors' pipeline ran thus. Demultiplexing of reads and collapsing into UMI-guided consensus sequences were performed with migec v1.2.7. With mixcr v2.1.11, UMI consensuses were aligned to TRA and TRB V and J templates and assembled into clonotypes. A clonotype was counted as expanded or contracted only if both edgeR and NoisET called the change significant, with noise models trained on biological replicates. edgeR calls used a false discovery rate-adjusted p below 0.01 and a log2 fold-change threshold of 1. As an exploratory analysis of dynamics, PCA with hierarchical clustering was applied to max-normalized trajectories of the 1000 most abundant clonotypes. Each responding clone was given a CD4 or CD8 phenotype based on the CD4+ and CD8+ repertoires, which had been sequenced separately. In TCRdb, the public reads were trimmed at Q25 with fastp and aligned with MiXCR, with productive beta chains retained. CDR3 protein duplicates are merged, each entry listing the most common genes and DNA. These V and J calls derive from TCRdb rather than the authors' analysis. For this sample the table gives about 540,000 distinct CDR3 sequences, of which roughly 20% were detected only once. The ten largest account for around an eighth of the sample.

This clonotype showed up just a few times. Its target antigen remains unknown. Base qualities are not provided; no much larger clone lies one nucleotide away. For CDR1 and CDR2, the germline V gene lists SGHDT and YYEEEE. From the cysteine through the phenylalanine, the CDR3 covers 15 amino acids. Solely the CDR3 DNA is kept, with 45 bases framed from the first base. Trimming leaves V shorter by 4 bases and J shorter by 2 bases, with the junction holding 7 bases beyond the gene matches. PBMCs were isolated by Ficoll-Paque density gradient centrifugation. The chain links TRBV5-6 with TRBJ2-3; 7 nucleotides in the junction match TRBD2. The sequenced sample was PBMCs or a T cell subset sorted from them (not recorded which). The sequence was obtained from an adult woman who had mild COVID-19 (a few samples of this study predate the infection). The sample titles of this study are shuffled in the database, so cell type and time point are left out; the donor was told from shared clones. The CDR3 corresponds to CASSRPAGFTDTQYF. The sequenced DNA is TGTGCCAGCAGCCGACCAGCGGGGTTCACAGATACGCAGTATTTT.